These T cell receptor beta chains were read from a single sample in a study of shared clonotypes between healthy human individuals. Sequencing used immunoSEQ multiplex PCR; TCRdb keeps in-frame clones, though not all of them. The table has approximately 2.5 million clones, 93% seen once. The sample comprised naive CD4+ T cells from PBMCs. The receptors come from a man in his late teens or twenties in good health. Some clones in this sample may be carry-over from other donors' samples. Both conserved end residues are trimmed from each CDR3.

CDR3 length | J gene | V gene | CDR3 protein
12 | TRBJ1-1 | TRBV7-3 | ASSWTGGNTEAF
11 | TRBJ1-5 | TRBV6-5 | ASRLKGSQPQH
12 | TRBJ1-6 | TRBV6-5 | ASSYSQYNSPLH
14 | TRBJ1-2 | TRBV28 | ASSTPGQGPNYGYT
16 | TRBJ2-5 | TRBV5-1 | ASSLEGTSGNREETQY
16 | TRBJ2-1 | TRBV7-2 | ASSLRQGSRGFYNEQF
11 | TRBJ1-1 | TRBV11-2 | ASSQGRETEAF
14 | TRBJ2-3 | TRBV7-8 | ASSPRDRGGTDTQY
11 | TRBJ1-5 | TRBV2 | ASSNRGNQPQH
11 | TRBJ2-3 | TRBV7-2 | ASSLVRTDTQY
11 | TRBJ2-7 | TRBV7-9 | ASSSDRPVEQY
14 | TRBJ2-5 | TRBV7-6 | ASSLVHGRYEETQY
15 | TRBJ2-7 | TRBV19 | ASSIEAIGRGFGEQY
15 | TRBJ2-1 | TRBV7-6 | ASSLAGGGEYRYEQF
13 | TRBJ1-1 | TRBV4-3 | ASSQDLALFAEAF
12 | TRBJ2-6 | TRBV6-6 | ASRGVSGANVLT
13 | TRBJ1-4 | TRBV28 | ASSLPGTGDEKLF
14 | TRBJ1-1 | TRBV15 | ATSRDLTSMNTEAF
14 | TRBJ2-1 | TRBV5-1 | ASSLGRAALDNEQF
15 | TRBJ2-1 | TRBV5-6 | ASSFGGPGLLNNEQF
14 | TRBJ2-3 | TRBV18 | ASSPRWLAGTDTQY
13 | TRBJ2-7 | TRBV5-1 | ASSSSGAGVDEQY
13 | TRBJ2-7 | TRBV9 | ASSVSSGQGVVQY
10 | TRBJ1-2 | TRBV28 | ASSPWTNGYT
15 | TRBJ2-1 | TRBV4-3 | ASSQSRPSDYYNEQF
13 | TRBJ2-4 | TRBV5-1 | ASSSAPTGKNIQY
14 | TRBJ2-7 | TRBV28 | ASSPEWGTLRYEQY
11 | TRBJ2-2 | TRBV6-1 | ASRTGNTGELF
12 | TRBJ1-4 | TRBV7-8 | ASSQGAFNEKLF
11 | TRBJ2-3 | TRBV5-1 | ASSLSYPDTQY
12 | TRBJ2-7 | TRBV10-1 | ASSDLRDGYEQY
12 | TRBJ2-2 | TRBV6-6 | ASSISGRSGELF
13 | TRBJ1-4 | TRBV5-1 | ASSFTGTPNEKLF
12 | TRBJ1-4 | TRBV29-1 | SVVGLNGNEKLF
12 | TRBJ1-4 | TRBV5-4 | ASSQRTVNEKLF
11 | TRBJ1-3 | TRBV28 | ASSSSGQNTIY
11 | TRBJ2-1 | TRBV11-1 | ASSLAGGNEQF